This T cell receptor (beta chain) stems from a study of shared clonotypes between healthy human individuals. Terminally differentiated effector memory CD45RA+ cells were excluded by CCR7 positive selection of CD45RO-negative cells. J gave up 1 base and V 6 bases, and 6 bases lay outside the gene matches. Per the germline V gene, CDR1 is SNHLY and CDR2 is FYNNEI. The CDR3 contains 15 residues. In the authors' workflow: Filtering of immunoSEQ junctional sequences could not match full-length read filtering. The assay was immunoSEQ multiplex PCR, and TCRdb's table has in-frame clones only and misses some. That table supplies the V and J calls and clone size; D and trimming were determined from the DNA. The data show approximately 2,000,000 clones, roughly 95% seen once.

The receptor's source is a man between 18 and 29 years old in good health. Some clones in this sample may be carry-over from other donors' samples. The sequenced sample consisted of naive CD8+ T cells from PBMCs. The chain carries TRBV2 and TRBJ2-7; TRBD2 matches at 10 bases. DNA for the CDR3: TGTGCCAGCAGAAAAGGACTAGCGGCTTCCTACGAGCAGTACTTC. This gives the protein CASRKGLAASYEQYF.